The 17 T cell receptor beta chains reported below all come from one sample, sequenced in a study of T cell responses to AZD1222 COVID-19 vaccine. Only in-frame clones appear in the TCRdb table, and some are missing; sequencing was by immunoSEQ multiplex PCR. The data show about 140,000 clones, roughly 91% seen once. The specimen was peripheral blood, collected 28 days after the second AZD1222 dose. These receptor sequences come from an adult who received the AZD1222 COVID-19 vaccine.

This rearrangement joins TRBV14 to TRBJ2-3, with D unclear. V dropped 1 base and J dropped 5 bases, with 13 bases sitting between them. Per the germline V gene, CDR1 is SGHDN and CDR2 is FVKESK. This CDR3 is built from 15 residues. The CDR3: CASSQGLTTGDTQYF. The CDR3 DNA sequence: TGTGCCAGCAGCCAAGGTCTGACAACGGGAGATACGCAGTATTTT.

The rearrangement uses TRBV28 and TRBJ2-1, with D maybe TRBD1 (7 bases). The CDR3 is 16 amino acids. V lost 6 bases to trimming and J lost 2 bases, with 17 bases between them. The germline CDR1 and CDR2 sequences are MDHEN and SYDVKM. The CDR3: CASSRPEGATYNEQFF. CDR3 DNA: TGTGCCAGCAGCCGGCCGGAGGGGGCCACCTACAATGAGCAGTTCTTC.

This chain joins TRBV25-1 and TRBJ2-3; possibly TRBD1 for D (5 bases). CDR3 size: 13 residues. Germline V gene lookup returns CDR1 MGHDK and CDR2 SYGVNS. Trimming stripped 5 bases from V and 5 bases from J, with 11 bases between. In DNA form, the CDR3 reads TGTGCCAGCAGTCCAGGGAATAAAGATACGCAGTATTTT. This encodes CASSPGNKDTQYF.

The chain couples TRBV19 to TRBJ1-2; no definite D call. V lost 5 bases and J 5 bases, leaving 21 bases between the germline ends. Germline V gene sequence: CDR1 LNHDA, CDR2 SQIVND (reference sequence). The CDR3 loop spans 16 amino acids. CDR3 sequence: CASSASPGVGRYGYTF. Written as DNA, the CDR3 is TGTGCCAGTAGTGCCTCCCCCGGAGTGGGAAGATATGGCTACACCTTC.

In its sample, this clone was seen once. In DNA form, the CDR3 reads TGTGCCAGCAGCTCGGGACAGGGAGGCCACAATGAGCAGTTCTTC. Its translation is CASSSGQGGHNEQFF. This chain uses TRBV11-1 with TRBJ2-1, with TRBD1 matching over 9 bases. The CDR3 runs to 15 residues. V shed 4 bases, J shed 5 bases, and the junction held 6 bases outside the gene matches. The germline V gene encodes CDR1 SGHAT and CDR2 FQDESV (reference sequence).

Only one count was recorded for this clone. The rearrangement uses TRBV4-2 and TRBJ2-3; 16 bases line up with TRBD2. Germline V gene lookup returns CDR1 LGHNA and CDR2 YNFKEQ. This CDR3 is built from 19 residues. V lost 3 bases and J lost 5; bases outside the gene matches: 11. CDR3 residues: CASSHYGTSGRARVDTQYF. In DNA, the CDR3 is TGTGCCAGCAGCCATTACGGGACTAGCGGGAGGGCCAGGGTAGATACGCAGTATTTT.

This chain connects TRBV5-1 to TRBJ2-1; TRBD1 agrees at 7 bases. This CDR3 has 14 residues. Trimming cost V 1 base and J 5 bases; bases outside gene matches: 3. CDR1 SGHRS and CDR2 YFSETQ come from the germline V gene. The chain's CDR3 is CASSLWDRNNEQFF. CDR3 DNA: TGCGCCAGCAGCTTGTGGGACAGAAACAATGAGCAGTTCTTC.

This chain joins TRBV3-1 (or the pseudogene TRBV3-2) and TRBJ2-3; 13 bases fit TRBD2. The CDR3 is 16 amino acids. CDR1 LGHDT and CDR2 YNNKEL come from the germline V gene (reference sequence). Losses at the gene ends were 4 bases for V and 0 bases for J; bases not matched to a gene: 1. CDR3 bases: TGTGCCAGCAGCCGGGGACTAGCGGGGAGCACAGATACGCAGTATTTT. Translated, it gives CASSRGLAGSTDTQYF.

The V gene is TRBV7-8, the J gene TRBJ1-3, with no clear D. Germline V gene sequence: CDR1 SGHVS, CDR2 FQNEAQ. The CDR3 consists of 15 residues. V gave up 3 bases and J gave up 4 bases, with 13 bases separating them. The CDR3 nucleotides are TGTGCCAGCAGCTTCGGGATGGGAAGCGGAAACACCATATATTTT. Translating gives CASSFGMGSGNTIYF.

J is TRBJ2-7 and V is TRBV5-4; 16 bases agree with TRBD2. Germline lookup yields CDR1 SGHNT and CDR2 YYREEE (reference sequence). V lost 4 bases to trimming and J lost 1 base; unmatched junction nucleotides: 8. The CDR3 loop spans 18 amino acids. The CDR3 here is CASSQGPGLAGGSYEQYF. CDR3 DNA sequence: TGTGCCAGCAGCCAAGGACCGGGACTAGCGGGAGGGTCCTACGAGCAGTACTTC.

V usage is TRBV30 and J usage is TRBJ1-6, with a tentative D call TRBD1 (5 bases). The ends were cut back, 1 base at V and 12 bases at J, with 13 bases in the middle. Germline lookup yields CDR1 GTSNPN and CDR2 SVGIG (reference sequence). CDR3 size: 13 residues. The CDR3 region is CAWSAGPGGPLHF. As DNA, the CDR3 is TGTGCCTGGAGTGCCGGGCCTGGGGGACCCCTCCACTTT.

CDR3 coding DNA: TGTGCCAGCAGTTCCGACAGGTATTCTTCACCCCTCCACTTT. Its translation: CASSSDRYSSPLHF. The V call is TRBV6-5, the J call TRBJ1-6; possible D gene TRBD1, 6 bases. The CDR3 loop spans 14 amino acids. Germline V gene sequence: CDR1 MNHEY, CDR2 SVGAGI. The ends were cut back, 4 bases at V and 9 bases at J, with 13 bases in the middle.

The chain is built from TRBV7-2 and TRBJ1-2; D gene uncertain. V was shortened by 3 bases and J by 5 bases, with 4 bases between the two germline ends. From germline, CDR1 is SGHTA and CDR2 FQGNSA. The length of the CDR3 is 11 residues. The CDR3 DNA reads TGTGCCAGCAGCTTCGGATATGGCTACACCTTC. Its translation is CASSFGYGYTF.

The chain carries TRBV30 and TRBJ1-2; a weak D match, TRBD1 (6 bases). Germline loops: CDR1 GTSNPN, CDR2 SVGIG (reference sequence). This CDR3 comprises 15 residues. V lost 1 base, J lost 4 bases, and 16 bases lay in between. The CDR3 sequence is CAWSAPYRASYGYTF. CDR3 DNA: TGTGCCTGGAGTGCCCCCTACAGGGCCTCCTATGGCTACACCTTC.

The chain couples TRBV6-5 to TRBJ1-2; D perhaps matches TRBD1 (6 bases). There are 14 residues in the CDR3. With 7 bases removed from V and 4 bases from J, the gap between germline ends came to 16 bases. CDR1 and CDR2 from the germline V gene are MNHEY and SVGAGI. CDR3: CASTEGGGIYGYTF. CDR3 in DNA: TGTGCCAGCACCGAAGGGGGGGGCATCTATGGCTACACCTTC.

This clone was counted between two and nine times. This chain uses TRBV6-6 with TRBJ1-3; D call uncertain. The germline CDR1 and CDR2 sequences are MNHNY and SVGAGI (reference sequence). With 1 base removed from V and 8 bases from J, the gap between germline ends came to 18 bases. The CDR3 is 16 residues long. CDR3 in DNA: TGTGCCAGCAGTTACTGGGGTCCTCTCTGGAAACACACCATATATTTT. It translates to CASSYWGPLWKHTIYF.

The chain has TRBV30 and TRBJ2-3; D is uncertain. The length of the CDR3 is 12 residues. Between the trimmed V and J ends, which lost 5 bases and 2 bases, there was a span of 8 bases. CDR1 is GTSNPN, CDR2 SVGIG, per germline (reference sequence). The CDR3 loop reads CAWRALTDTQYF. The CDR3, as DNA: TGTGCCTGGCGGGCCCTCACAGATACGCAGTATTTT.